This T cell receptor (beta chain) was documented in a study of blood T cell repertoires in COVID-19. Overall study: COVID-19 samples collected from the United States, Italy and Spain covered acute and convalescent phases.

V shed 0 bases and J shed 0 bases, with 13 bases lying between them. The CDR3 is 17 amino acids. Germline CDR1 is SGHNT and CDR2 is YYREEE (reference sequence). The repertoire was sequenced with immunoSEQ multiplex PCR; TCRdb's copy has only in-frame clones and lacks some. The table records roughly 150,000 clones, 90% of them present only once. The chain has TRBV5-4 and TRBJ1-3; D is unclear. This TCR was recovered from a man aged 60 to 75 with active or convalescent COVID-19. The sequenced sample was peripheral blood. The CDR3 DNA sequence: TGTGCCAGCAGCTTGGAGGCAGACTACTCCTCTGGAAACACCATATATTTT. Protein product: CASSLEADYSSGNTIYF.